The 17 T cell receptor beta chains reported below all come from one sample, sequenced in a study of blood T cell repertoires in COVID-19. Assay used: immunoSEQ multiplex PCR; TCRdb lists only in-frame clones, some missing. This sample has about 150,000 clones, with 70% to 90% found just once. The source material was peripheral blood. Receptors originate from a human donor with acute or convalescent COVID-19. The donor label of this sample is uncertain.

This clone appeared a single time. This rearrangement joins TRBV30 to TRBJ1-4, with 7 bases fitting TRBD1. This CDR3 contains 13 residues. V lost 1 base to trimming and J lost 8 bases; unmatched junction nucleotides: 4. The germline V gene encodes CDR1 GTSNPN and CDR2 SVGIG (reference sequence). CDR3 in DNA: TGTGCCTGGAGTGGGACAGGTACCGAAAAACTGTTTTTT. Translated, it gives CAWSGTGTEKLFF. Full variable domain (outside the CDR3, taken from reference TRBV30 and TRBJ1-4): SQTIHQWPATLVQPVGSPLSLECTVEGTSNPNLYWYRQAAGRGLQLLFYSVGIGQISSEVPQNLSASRPQDRQFILSSKKLLLSDSGFYLCAWSGTGTEKLFFGSGTQLSVL.

The chain combines TRBV5-4 with TRBJ2-1; 7 bases line up with TRBD1. V lost 0 bases, J lost 10 bases, and 4 bases stayed unmatched. The CDR3 totals 13 residues. Germline V gene lookup returns CDR1 SGHNT and CDR2 YYREEE (reference sequence). The CDR3, as DNA: TGTGCCAGCAGCTTGGTCCGGGACAGAGAGCAGTTCTTC. It encodes CASSLVRDREQFF. The variable domain in full, completed from reference TRBV5-4 and TRBJ2-1, reads ETGVTQSPTHLIKTRGQQVTLRCSSQSGHNTVSWYQQALGQGPQFIFQYYREEENGRGNFPPRFSGLQFPNYSSELNVNALELDDSALYLCASSLVRDREQFFGPGTRLTVL.

The V gene is TRBV12-3 or TRBV12-4, the J gene TRBJ1-5, with D possibly TRBD1 on 5 matching bases. V lost 5 bases, J lost 6 bases, and 11 bases lay in between. CDR3 length equals 13 residues. In DNA form, the CDR3 reads TGTGCCAGCAGTACACAGGTCCCTCAGCCCCAGCATTTT. Encoded protein: CASSTQVPQPQHF.

This sequence joins TRBV10-3 and TRBJ2-3; D ambiguous. This CDR3 is 15 amino acids long. Looked up from germline, CDR1 is ENHRY and CDR2 is SYGVKD. Trimming left V 3 bases short and J 0 bases short, with 10 bases between. The CDR3 here is CAISDLSSSTDTQYF. As DNA, the CDR3 is TGTGCCATCAGTGATTTGAGTTCTAGCACAGATACGCAGTATTTT.

Notes on this clone: A much larger clone lies a single base off, so this may be a read error. The chain recombines TRBV2 with TRBJ2-7; possible D gene TRBD1, 6 bases. CDR1 is SNHLY and CDR2 is FYNNEI in the germline V gene. V lost 6 bases and J lost 0, with 9 bases in between. There are 13 residues in the CDR3. The CDR3 loop reads CASRRDTSYEQYF. The CDR3 DNA follows: TGTGCCAGCAGAAGGGACACCTCCTACGAGCAGTACTTC.

This chain uses TRBV4-1 with TRBJ2-2; 12 nucleotides agree with TRBD2. After removal of 0 bases from V and 6 bases from J, the junction contained 5 bases not matched to a gene. Germline CDR1 and CDR2: MGHRA and YSYEKL. The CDR3 runs to 17 residues. The CDR3 region is CASSQDLAGGPAGELFF. Written as DNA, the CDR3 is TGCGCCAGCAGCCAAGACCTAGCGGGAGGGCCCGCCGGGGAGCTGTTTTTT.

J is TRBJ2-7 and V is TRBV6-5, with 7 bases aligning to TRBD2. The germline CDR1 and CDR2 sequences are MNHEY and SVGAGI. With 6 bases clipped from V and 2 bases from J, the junction kept 4 bases outside the gene matches. The CDR3 extends over 13 amino acids. For the CDR3, the DNA is TGTGCCAGCAGGTGGGAGGGCCCCTACGAGCAGTACGTC. The encoded protein is CASRWEGPYEQYV.

The gene calls are TRBV21-1 and TRBJ2-7; the table's D call TRBD1 went unverified against the DNA. TRBV21-1 is designated a pseudogene. The CDR3 contains 19 residues. CDR3 nucleotide sequence: TGTGCCAGCAGCAAACAGTGCGAGCGAAGGACAGGCCAAACCTACGAGCAGTACGTC. The encoded protein is CASSKQCERRTGQTYEQYV.

This chain connects TRBV21-1 to TRBJ1-1. TRBV21-1 is tagged as a pseudogene. The CDR3 sequence is 10 residues long. The CDR3 DNA sequence: TGTGCCAGCAGCCACCGACGGGGTTTCTTT. It translates to CASSHRRGFF.

The gene calls are TRBV21-1 and TRBJ2-7; the DNA was not used to check the table's D call, TRBD2. TRBV21-1 is assigned pseudogene status. This CDR3 is built from 15 residues. CDR3 residues: CASETAGGLSYEQYV. The CDR3 DNA sequence: TGTGCCAGCGAGACTGCCGGGGGGCTCTCCTACGAGCAGTACGTC.

This clone was observed a single time. This sequence joins TRBV9 and TRBJ2-1, with 11 bases identical to TRBD1. Germline CDR1 SGDLS, CDR2 YYNGEE. V lost 6 bases and J lost 9; bases outside the gene matches: 11. The CDR3 has 15 amino acids. The CDR3, as DNA: TGTGCCAGCACCGAACCGGGACAGGGGGAGAGTGAGCAGTTCTTC. Its translation is CASTEPGQGESEQFF.

The chain couples TRBV19 to TRBJ1-5; D remains unclear. Trimming removed 3 bases from V and 4 bases from J, with 10 bases in between. Germline values: CDR1 LNHDA, CDR2 SQIVND (reference sequence). This CDR3 contains 14 residues. CDR3 sequence (DNA): TGTGCCAGTAGTATTCCCAGGCGTAATCAGCCCCAGCATTTT. It yields the protein CASSIPRRNQPQHF.

The chain is built from TRBV28 and TRBJ2-1; 12 bases match TRBD2. The junction had 7 bases not matched to a gene; V was cut back by 9 bases and J by 7 bases. The CDR3 totals 14 residues. CDR1 is MDHEN, CDR2 SYDVKM, per germline. DNA for the CDR3: TGTGCCAGTCACTCTAGCGGGGGGGGGAATGAGCAGTTCTTC. Its protein product is CASHSSGGGNEQFF.

This clone has a single count. The V gene is TRBV5-5, the J gene TRBJ1-3, with 7 bases fitting TRBD1. V lost 6 bases and J lost 2; bases outside the gene matches: 11. Germline loops: CDR1 SGHKS, CDR2 YYEKEE (reference sequence). The CDR3 contains 16 residues. The CDR3 here is CASTLQGREAGNTIYF. The CDR3, as DNA: TGTGCCAGCACTCTACAGGGGCGGGAAGCTGGAAACACCATATATTTT.

The chain couples TRBV19 to TRBJ2-2; TRBD2 is a possible D gene (6 bases). This CDR3 spans 13 amino acids. Between the trimmed V and J ends, which lost 7 bases and 5 bases, there was a span of 11 bases. Germline V lookup: CDR1 LNHDA, CDR2 SQIVND (reference sequence). The DNA of the CDR3 is TGTGCCAGTACGGGACTGAGGACCGGGGAGCTGTTTTTT. Translation gives CASTGLRTGELFF. Drawing the rest from reference TRBV19 and TRBJ2-2, the complete variable domain is DGGITQSPKYLFRKEGQNVTLSCEQNLNHDAMYWYRQDPGQGLRLIYYSQIVNDFQKGDIAEGYSVSREKKESFPLTVTSAQKNPTAFYLCASTGLRTGELFFGEGSRLTVL.

V is TRBV7-9 and J is TRBJ2-3; a possible D gene is TRBD2 (5 bases). Germline V gene lookup returns CDR1 SEHNR and CDR2 FQNEAQ (reference sequence). This CDR3 comprises 14 residues. V gave up 0 bases and J gave up 6 bases, with 10 bases separating them. The DNA for the CDR3 is TGTGCCAGCAGCTTAGCTCGGGATGGGGATACGCAGTATTTT. This translates into CASSLARDGDTQYF. The whole variable domain, filled in from reference TRBV7-9 and TRBJ2-3, reads DTGVSQNPRHKITKRGQNVTFRCDPISEHNRLYWYRQTLGQGPEFLTYFQNEAQLEKSRLLSDRFSAERPKGSFSTLEIQRTEQGDSAMYLCASSLARDGDTQYFGPGTRLTVL.

This clone was found once. This rearrangement joins TRBV19 to TRBJ2-3, with 8 bases lining up with TRBD2. Trimming removed 3 bases from V and 4 bases from J; junction bases left unmatched: 12. The CDR3 totals 17 residues. Germline V gene data show CDR1 as LNHDA and CDR2 as SQIVND (reference sequence). The CDR3 DNA reads TGTGCCAGTAGTATGTCCCCCACGGGGGGGCCGCCAGATACGCAGTATTTT. Protein product: CASSMSPTGGPPDTQYF.